The present T cell receptor beta chain was sequenced within a study of blood T cell repertoires in COVID-19. The overall study: Researchers got acute and convalescent COVID-19 samples from the United States, Italy and Spain.

Per the original methods: Amplification of reference gene primers provided the estimated nucleated cell counts. The data were produced by immunoSEQ multiplex PCR, yet TCRdb's version contains in-frame clones alone and is incomplete. V and J calls and clone size are those listed in that table; D and trimming were worked out from the DNA. The repertoire includes under 250,000 clones, more than 75% of them detected once, and approximately 6% sits in the top ten. V lost 6 bases, J lost 7 bases, and 8 bases lay in between. This CDR3 spans 11 amino acids. This sequence was found in a woman of 80 years or more with COVID-19, enrolled during active disease. The sequencing input was peripheral blood. The V call is TRBV12-3 or TRBV12-4, the J call TRBJ2-3; perhaps TRBD2 as D (5 bases). The CDR3 loop is CASRDFHTQYF. The CDR3 DNA sequence: TGTGCCAGCAGGGACTTTCATACGCAGTATTTT.